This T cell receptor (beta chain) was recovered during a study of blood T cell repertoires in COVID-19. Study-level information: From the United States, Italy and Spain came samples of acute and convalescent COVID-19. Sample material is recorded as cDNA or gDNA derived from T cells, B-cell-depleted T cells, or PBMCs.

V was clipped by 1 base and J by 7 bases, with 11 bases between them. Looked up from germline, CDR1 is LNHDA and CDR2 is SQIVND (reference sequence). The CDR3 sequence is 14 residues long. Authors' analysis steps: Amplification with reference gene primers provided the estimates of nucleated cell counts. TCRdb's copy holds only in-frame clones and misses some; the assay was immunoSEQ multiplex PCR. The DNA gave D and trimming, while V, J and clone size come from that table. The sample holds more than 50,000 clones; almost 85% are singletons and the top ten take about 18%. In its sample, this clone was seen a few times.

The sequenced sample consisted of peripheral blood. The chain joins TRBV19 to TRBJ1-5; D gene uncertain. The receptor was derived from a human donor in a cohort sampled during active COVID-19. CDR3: CASSIVQVGQPQHF. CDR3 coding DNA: TGTGCCAGTAGTATAGTTCAGGTGGGCCAGCCCCAGCATTTT.